The T cell receptor (beta chain) described here comes from a study of shared clonotypes between healthy human individuals. Overall study results and limits: Compared with memory subsets, naive subsets generally had larger estimated richness.

Naive CD4+ cells were CD45RA-selected; the remaining cells were memory. Assay used: immunoSEQ multiplex PCR; TCRdb lists only in-frame clones, some missing. The sample yields about 1.1 million clones, roughly 74% seen once. The V and J ends lost 5 bases and 3 bases respectively, with 17 bases between them. Germline V lookup: CDR1 MDHEN, CDR2 SYDVKM. The CDR3 totals 15 residues. Concerning this clone: Its antigen is unidentified.

The chain carries TRBV28 and TRBJ2-7; TRBD1 might be the D (5 bases). The sequencing input was memory CD4+ T cells from PBMCs. Specified subset: CD45RA-negative fraction. This receptor was obtained from a man younger than 35 in good health. Some clones in this sample may be carry-over from other donors' samples. CDR3 amino acids: CASSAPRQGLYEQYF. CDR3 nucleotide sequence: TGTGCCAGCAGTGCCCCGAGGCAGGGTCTCTACGAGCAGTACTTC.